These 8 T cell receptor beta chains share one sample of origin, sequenced in a study of early T cells in non-severe SARS-CoV-2 infection. TCRdb processed the 5' RACE reads anew with MiXCR; each CDR3 protein has one entry. The sample has some 58,000 distinct CDR3 sequences, under 15% seen once. Sample: whole blood. The receptors stem from an adult who was a healthcare worker with PCR-confirmed SARS-CoV-2 infection or an uninfected control (not recorded which).

This chain joins TRBV13 and TRBJ1-1; D gene unclear. V lost 5 bases and J 9 bases, leaving 16 bases between the germline ends. Germline CDR1 PRHDT, CDR2 FYEKMQ (reference sequence). This CDR3 has 13 amino acids. The CDR3 DNA is TGTGCCAGCAGCCTGGGTGGGCTGAACAAAGCTTTCTTT. Translation gives CASSLGGLNKAFF.

The V call is TRBV10-2, the J call TRBJ1-2; D gene ambiguous. V gave up 6 bases and J gave up 4 bases, with 9 bases separating them. Germline V lookup: CDR1 WSHSY, CDR2 SAAADI. The CDR3 is 12 residues long. The CDR3 spells CASRTDAYGYTF. CDR3 DNA sequence: TGCGCCAGCAGGACGGACGCCTATGGCTACACCTTC.

This clonotype has only a few counts. One junction end does not reproduce the germline sequence, and a read error may be involved. DNA for the CDR3: TGTGCTAGCAGCTTGACGTTGGGGACTGAAGCTTTCTTT. As protein: CASSLTLGTEAFF. V is TRBV7-7 and J is TRBJ1-1; D not certain. CDR3 length: 13 residues. Germline CDR1 SSHAT, CDR2 FNYEAQ (reference sequence).

The CDR3 nucleotides read TGTGCCACCAGCCGGGGGAGAGAAGAGACCCAGTACTTC. As protein: CATSRGREETQYF. V and J are TRBV24-1 and TRBJ2-5, with D possibly being TRBD2 (6 bases). Per germline, CDR1 KGHDR and CDR2 SFDVKD. V lost 7 bases and J 3 bases, leaving 11 bases between the germline ends. This CDR3 has 13 residues.

This clonotype was observed many times. The J gene is TRBJ2-2, the V gene TRBV6-5; D gene unclear. Per germline, CDR1 MNHEY and CDR2 SVGAGI. The CDR3 spans 14 residues. V shed 3 bases and J shed 5 bases, with 10 bases lying between them. This CDR3 reads CASSYQLGTGELFF. The CDR3 coding sequence is TGTGCCAGCAGTTATCAACTCGGAACCGGGGAGCTGTTTTTT.

Comment on this clonotype: Sequence at one end of the junction differs from germline and may be a read error. V is TRBV6-5 and J is TRBJ1-1, with unresolved D. CDR3 size: 16 residues. CDR1 and CDR2 (germline): MNHEY, SVGAGI. CDR3 sequence: CASSYFSTGKNTEAFF. The CDR3 nucleotides are TGTGCCAGCAGTTACTTTTCCACCGGAAAGAACACTGAAGCCTTCTTT.

This clonotype has at least ten counts. V gene TRBV27 combines with J gene TRBJ1-1; D unclear. Between the trimmed V and J ends, which lost 9 bases and 1 base, there was a span of 9 bases. The CDR3 sequence is 12 residues long. The germline CDR1 and CDR2 sequences are MNHEY and SMNVEV (reference sequence). CDR3: CASGRANTEAFF. The DNA for the CDR3 is TGTGCCAGTGGCCGGGCGAACACTGAAGCTTTCTTT.

Only a few counts were recorded for this clonotype. The chain uses TRBV7-9 and TRBJ1-6; TRBD1 might be the D (6 bases). The CDR3 length is 15 residues. The germline CDR1 and CDR2 sequences are SEHNR and FQNEAQ (reference sequence). With 1 base removed from V and 4 bases from J, the gap between germline ends came to 8 bases. Here the CDR3 reads CASSLDQGYNSPLHF. The CDR3 nucleotides are TGTGCCAGCAGCTTAGATCAGGGGTATAATTCACCCCTCCACTTT.